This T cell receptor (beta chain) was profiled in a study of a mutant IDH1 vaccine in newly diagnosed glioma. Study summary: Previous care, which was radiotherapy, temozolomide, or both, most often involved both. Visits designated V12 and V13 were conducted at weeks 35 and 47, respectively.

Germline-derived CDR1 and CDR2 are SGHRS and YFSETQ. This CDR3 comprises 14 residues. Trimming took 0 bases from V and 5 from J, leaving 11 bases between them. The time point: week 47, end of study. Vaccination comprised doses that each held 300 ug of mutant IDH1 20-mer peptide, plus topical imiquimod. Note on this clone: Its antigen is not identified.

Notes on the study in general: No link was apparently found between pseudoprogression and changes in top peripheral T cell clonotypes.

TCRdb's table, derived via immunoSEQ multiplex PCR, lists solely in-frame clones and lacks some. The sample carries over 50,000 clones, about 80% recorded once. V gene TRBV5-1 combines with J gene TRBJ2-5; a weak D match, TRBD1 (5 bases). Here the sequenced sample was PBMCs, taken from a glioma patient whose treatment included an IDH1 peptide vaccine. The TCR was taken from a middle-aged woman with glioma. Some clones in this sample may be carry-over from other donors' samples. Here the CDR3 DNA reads TGCGCCAGCAGCTTGGCCGCAGGGCCGGAGACCCAGTACTTC. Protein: CASSLAAGPETQYF.